This TCR beta chain was sequenced during a study of blood T cell repertoires in COVID-19. Looking at the study overall: Spain, Italy and the United States supplied samples that represented acute and convalescent COVID-19. PBMCs, B-cell-depleted T cells, or T cells were the source of the cDNA or gDNA that made up the material.

Authors' analysis steps: Reference gene primer amplification gave estimated nucleated cell counts. The table came from immunoSEQ multiplex PCR; TCRdb's copy has only in-frame clones and leaves some out. Clone size and V and J calls were adopted from that table, with D and trimming inferred from the DNA. The profile shows 150,000 to 200,000 clones, around 85% of them singletons. The receptor was derived from a woman between 70 and 85 years old with acute or convalescent COVID-19. The sample taken for sequencing was peripheral blood.

The CDR3 DNA sequence: TGTGCCAGCAGCCAGGACAGGGTGACGGCGGAGCAGTACTTC. Protein product: CASSQDRVTAEQYF. This chain connects TRBV3-1 (or the pseudogene TRBV3-2) to TRBJ2-7; 8 bases line up with TRBD1. The V gene's germline CDR1 is LGHDT and CDR2 YNNKEL (reference sequence). The CDR3 length is 14 residues. V was pared by 3 bases and J by 7 bases, with 8 bases of the junction left unmatched.